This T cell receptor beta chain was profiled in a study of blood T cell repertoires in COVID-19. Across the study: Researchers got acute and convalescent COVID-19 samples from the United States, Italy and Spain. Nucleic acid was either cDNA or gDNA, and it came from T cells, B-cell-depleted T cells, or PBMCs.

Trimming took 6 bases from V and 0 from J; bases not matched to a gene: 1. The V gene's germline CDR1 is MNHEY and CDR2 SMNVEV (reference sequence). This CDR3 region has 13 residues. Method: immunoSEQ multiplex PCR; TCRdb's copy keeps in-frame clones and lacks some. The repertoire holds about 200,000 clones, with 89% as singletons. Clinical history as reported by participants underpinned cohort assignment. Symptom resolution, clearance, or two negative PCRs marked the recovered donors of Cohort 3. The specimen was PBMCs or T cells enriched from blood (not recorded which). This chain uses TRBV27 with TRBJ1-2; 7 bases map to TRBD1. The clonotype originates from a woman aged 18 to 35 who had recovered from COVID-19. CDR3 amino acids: CASSGQANYGYTF. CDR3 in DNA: TGTGCCAGCAGCGGACAGGCTAACTATGGCTACACCTTC.